This is a list of T cell receptor beta chains from one sample in a study of tumor and adjacent non-tumor tissue in lung cancer. TCRdb redid the calling of the multiplex PCR reads with MiXCR, one entry per CDR3 protein. The sample lists 84,000 or so distinct CDR3 sequences; roughly 62% were seen once. Sequenced input: lung tumor tissue. These receptors were taken from a man aged 70-80 years with non-small cell lung cancer. Both conserved end residues are part of each CDR3.

CDR3aa,v_gene,j_gene,len
CASSGRTSGGDLAKNIQYF,TRBV6-1,TRBJ2-4,19
CASSLKDRPSGNTIYF,TRBV13,TRBJ1-3,16
CASSSRLAGAHSSYNEQFF,TRBV11-1,TRBJ2-1,19
CSASKGTVPWETQYF,TRBV29-1,TRBJ2-5,15
CASRVGTVSSGASVLTF,TRBV6-1,TRBJ2-6,17
CASSERQVSPPLHF,TRBV10-2,TRBJ1-6,14
CASGSLGTSGSADTQYF,TRBV11-2,TRBJ2-3,17
CASTSRAGYGYTF,TRBV6-1,TRBJ1-2,13
CSARDRGTEGQPQHF,TRBV20-1,TRBJ1-5,15
CASSQDRVRKGGNTIYF,TRBV14,TRBJ1-3,17